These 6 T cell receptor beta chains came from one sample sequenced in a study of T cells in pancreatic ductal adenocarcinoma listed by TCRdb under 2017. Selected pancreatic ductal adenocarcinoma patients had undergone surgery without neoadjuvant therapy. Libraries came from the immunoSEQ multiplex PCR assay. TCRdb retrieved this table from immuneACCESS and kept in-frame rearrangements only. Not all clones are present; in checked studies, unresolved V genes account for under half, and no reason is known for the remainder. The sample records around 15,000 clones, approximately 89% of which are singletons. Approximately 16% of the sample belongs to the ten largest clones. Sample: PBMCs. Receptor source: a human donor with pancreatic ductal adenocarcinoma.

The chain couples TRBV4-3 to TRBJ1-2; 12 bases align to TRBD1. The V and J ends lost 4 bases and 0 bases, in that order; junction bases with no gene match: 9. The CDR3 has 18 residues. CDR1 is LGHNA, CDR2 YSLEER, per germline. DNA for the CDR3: TGCGCCAGCAGCCGAACCGGGACAGGGGGCGCAGCTAACTATGGCTACACCTTC. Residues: CASSRTGTGGAANYGYTF.

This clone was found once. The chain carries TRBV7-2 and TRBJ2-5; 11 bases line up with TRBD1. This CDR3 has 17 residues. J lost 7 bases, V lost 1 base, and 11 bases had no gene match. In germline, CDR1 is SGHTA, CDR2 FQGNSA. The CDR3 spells CASSLVVGIGTGGTQYF. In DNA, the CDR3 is TGTGCCAGCAGCTTAGTAGTGGGGATTGGGACAGGGGGGACCCAGTACTTC.

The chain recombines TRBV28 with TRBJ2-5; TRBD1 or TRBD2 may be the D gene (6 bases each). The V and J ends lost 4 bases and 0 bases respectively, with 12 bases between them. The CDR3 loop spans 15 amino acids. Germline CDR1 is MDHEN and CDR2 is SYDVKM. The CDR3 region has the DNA TGTGCCAGCAGTTCCCGAGGGGGGTACCAAGAGACCCAGTACTTC. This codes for CASSSRGGYQETQYF. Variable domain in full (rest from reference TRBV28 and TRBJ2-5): DVKVTQSSRYLVKRTGEKVFLECVQDMDHENMFWYRQDPGLGLRLIYFSYDVKMKEKGDIPEGYSVSREKKERFSLILESASTNQTSMYLCASSSRGGYQETQYFGPGTRLLVL.

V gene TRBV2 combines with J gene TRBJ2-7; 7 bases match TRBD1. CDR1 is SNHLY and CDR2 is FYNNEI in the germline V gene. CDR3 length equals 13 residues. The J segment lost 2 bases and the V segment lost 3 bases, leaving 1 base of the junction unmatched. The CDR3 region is CASSEGTAYEQYF. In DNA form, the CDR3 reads TGTGCCAGCAGTGAGGGGACAGCCTACGAGCAGTACTTC.

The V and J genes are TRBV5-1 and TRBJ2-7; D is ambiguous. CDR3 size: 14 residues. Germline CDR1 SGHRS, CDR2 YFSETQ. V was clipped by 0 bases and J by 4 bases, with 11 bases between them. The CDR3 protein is CASSLAPSNYEQYF. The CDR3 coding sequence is TGCGCCAGCAGCTTGGCCCCAAGTAATTACGAGCAGTACTTC.

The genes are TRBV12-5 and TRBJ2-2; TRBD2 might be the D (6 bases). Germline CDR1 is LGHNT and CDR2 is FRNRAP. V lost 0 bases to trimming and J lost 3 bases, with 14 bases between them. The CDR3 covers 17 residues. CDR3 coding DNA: TGTGCTAGTGGTTTGGTACGCGGCAGCGGGCACACCGGGGAGCTGTTTTTT. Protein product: CASGLVRGSGHTGELFF.